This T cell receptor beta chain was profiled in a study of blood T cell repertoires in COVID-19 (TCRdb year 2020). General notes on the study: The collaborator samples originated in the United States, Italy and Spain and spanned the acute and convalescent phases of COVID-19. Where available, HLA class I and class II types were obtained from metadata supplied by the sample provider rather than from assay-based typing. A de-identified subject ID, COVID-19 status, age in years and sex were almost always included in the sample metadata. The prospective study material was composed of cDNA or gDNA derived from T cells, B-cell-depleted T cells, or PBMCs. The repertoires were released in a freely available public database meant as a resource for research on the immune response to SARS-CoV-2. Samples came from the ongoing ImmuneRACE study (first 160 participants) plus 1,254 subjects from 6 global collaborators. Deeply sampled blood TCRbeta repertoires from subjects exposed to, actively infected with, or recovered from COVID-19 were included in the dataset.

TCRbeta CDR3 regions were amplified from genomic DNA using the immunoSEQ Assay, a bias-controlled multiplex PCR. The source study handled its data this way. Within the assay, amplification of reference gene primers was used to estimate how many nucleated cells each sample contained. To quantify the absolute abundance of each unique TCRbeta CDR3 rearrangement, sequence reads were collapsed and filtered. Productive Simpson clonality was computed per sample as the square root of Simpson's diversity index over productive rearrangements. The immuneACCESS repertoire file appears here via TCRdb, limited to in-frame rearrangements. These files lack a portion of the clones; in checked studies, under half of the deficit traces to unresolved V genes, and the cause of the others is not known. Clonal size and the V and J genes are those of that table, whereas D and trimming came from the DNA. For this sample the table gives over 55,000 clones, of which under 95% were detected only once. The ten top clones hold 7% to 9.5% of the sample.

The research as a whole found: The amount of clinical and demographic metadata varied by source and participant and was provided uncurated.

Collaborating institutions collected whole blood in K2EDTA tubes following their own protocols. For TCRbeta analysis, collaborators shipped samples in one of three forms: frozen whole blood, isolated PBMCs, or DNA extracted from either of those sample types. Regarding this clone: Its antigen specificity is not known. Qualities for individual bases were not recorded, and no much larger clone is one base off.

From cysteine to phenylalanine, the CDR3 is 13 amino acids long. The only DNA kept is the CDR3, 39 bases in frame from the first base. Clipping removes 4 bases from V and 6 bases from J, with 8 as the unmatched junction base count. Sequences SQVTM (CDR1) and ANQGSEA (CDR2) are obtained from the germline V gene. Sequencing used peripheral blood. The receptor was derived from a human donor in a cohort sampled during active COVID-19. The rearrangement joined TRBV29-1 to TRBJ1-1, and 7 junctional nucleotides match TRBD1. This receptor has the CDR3 CSVGQGEGSEAFF. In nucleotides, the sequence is TGCAGCGTTGGACAGGGTGAGGGGTCTGAAGCTTTCTTT. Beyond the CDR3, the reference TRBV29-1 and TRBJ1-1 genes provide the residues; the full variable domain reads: SAVISQKPSRDICQRGTSLTIQCQVDSQVTMMFWYRQQPGQSLTLIATANQGSEATYESGFVIDKFPISRPNLTFSTLTVSNMSPEDSSIYLCSVGQGEGSEAFFGQGTRLTVV.